Listed below are T cell receptor beta chains from one sample, sequenced in a study of blood T cell repertoires in COVID-19. Clones were sequenced by immunoSEQ multiplex PCR, and TCRdb holds only the in-frame ones, with some missing. The sample carries 130,000 to 150,000 clones, about four fifths recorded once. Material for sequencing was PBMCs or T cells enriched from blood (not recorded which). The receptors derive from a man aged 45-65 years who had recovered from COVID-19. CDR3s include the opening cysteine and the closing phenylalanine or tryptophan. A D gene is named only where the DNA matches it firmly. Part of the rows lack a size; the others show once, few, many or a class for expanded clones.

CASGRNFGPGQGTGELFF	TGTGCTAGTGGCCGCAATTTTGGTCCGGGACAGGGGACCGGGGAGCTGTTTTTT	TRBV12-5	TRBJ2-2	TRBD1	NA	18
CASSIRATNEKLFF	TGCGCCAGCAGCATCAGGGCGACTAATGAAAAACTGTTTTTT	TRBV5-1	TRBJ1-4	NA	NA	14
CASSQDRYTGELFF	TGCGCCAGCAGCCAAGATCGGTACACCGGGGAGCTGTTTTTT	TRBV4-3	TRBJ2-2	NA	NA	14
CASSPGGPEQFF	TGTGCCAGCAGCCCCGGAGGGCCCGAGCAGTTCTTC	TRBV7-3	TRBJ2-1	NA	NA	12
CASTVSYEQYF	TGTGCCAGCACAGTCTCCTACGAGCAGTACTTC	TRBV6-5	TRBJ2-7	NA	NA	11
CAGGSDRETYGYTF	TGTGCCGGCGGCTCTGACAGGGAAACCTATGGCTACACCTTC	TRBV19	TRBJ1-2	TRBD1	NA	14
CASSIQAGGSYEQYF	TGTGCCAGTAGTATCCAAGCGGGGGGCTCCTACGAGCAGTACTTC	TRBV19	TRBJ2-7	TRBD2	NA	15
CASSPGAANTGELFF	TGTGCCAGTAGCCCAGGGGCGGCGAACACCGGGGAGCTGTTTTTT	TRBV19	TRBJ2-2	NA	NA	15
CASSEGQLLGNTIYF	TGTGCCAGCAGCGAAGGACAGCTACTTGGAAACACCATATATTTT	TRBV7-6	TRBJ1-3	NA	few	15
CASSLGLAGGRNEQFF	TGTGCCAGCAGCTTAGGACTAGCGGGGGGGAGGAATGAGCAGTTCTTC	TRBV11-3	TRBJ2-1	TRBD2	NA	16
CASSQVGSLGSSYNSPLHF	TGTGCCAGCAGCCAAGTCGGGAGTCTAGGCAGCTCCTATAATTCACCCCTCCACTTT	TRBV3-1/TRBV3-2	TRBJ1-6	NA	NA	19
CASSGRVFTTNEKLFF	TGTGCCAGCAGTGGGAGGGTCTTCACAACTAATGAAAAACTGTTTTTT	TRBV2	TRBJ1-4	NA	few	16
CASSLDRGQPQHF	TGTGCCAGCAGCCTCGACAGGGGTCAGCCCCAGCATTTT	TRBV7-3	TRBJ1-5	TRBD1	NA	13
CAISDVTGLPQETQYF	TGTGCCATCAGTGACGTAACAGGGCTACCCCAAGAGACCCAGTACTTC	TRBV10-3	TRBJ2-5	NA	NA	16
CASSPVNIRQGGELNTEAFF	TGTGCCAGCTCACCAGTCAACATTCGGCAGGGAGGGGAATTGAACACTGAAGCTTTCTTT	TRBV18	TRBJ1-1	NA	NA	20
CASSRRVAELFF	TGTGCCAGCAGTCGCAGGGTTGCGGAGCTGTTTTTT	TRBV6-2/TRBV6-3	TRBJ2-2	NA	few	12
CASSQAGGNQPQHF	TGTGCCAGCAGCCAAGCAGGGGGCAATCAGCCCCAGCATTTT	TRBV3-1/TRBV3-2	TRBJ1-5	NA	NA	14
CASRNGGQGDNEQFF	TGTGCCAGCAGAAACGGGGGACAGGGGGACAATGAGCAGTTCTTC	TRBV28	TRBJ2-1	TRBD1	NA	15
CASSLAAGTNEKLFF	TGCGCCAGCAGCTTGGCGGCGGGAACTAATGAAAAACTGTTTTTT	TRBV5-1	TRBJ1-4	NA	NA	15
CASSLVFGQGHEQFF	TGTGCCAGCAGCTTGGTCTTTGGACAGGGACATGAGCAGTTCTTC	TRBV5-8	TRBJ2-1	TRBD1	NA	15